This T cell receptor beta chain was profiled in a study of T cells in Graves' hyperthyroidism and ophthalmopathy. Regions amplified from RNA transcripts were the TCR beta CDR3 regions. HTBI primers drove first-round RT-PCR of the TCR CDR3. MiXCR, run by TCRdb on the multiplex PCR reads, gives a single entry per CDR3 protein. The repertoire has approximately 430,000 distinct CDR3 sequences, about 15% of them found once; the top ten carry just under 8%. Not enrolled were patients with uncontrolled infection, other autoimmune disease, pregnancy or lactation. Extraction of PBMCs used roughly 9.4 ml of fresh peripheral blood. This clonotype was observed at least ten times. With 2 bases clipped from V and 4 bases from J, the junction kept 6 bases outside the gene matches. The CDR3 sequence is 15 residues long. Germline V gene data show CDR1 as SGHAT and CDR2 as FQNNGV.

The chain has TRBV11-2 and TRBJ1-2; 8 bases map to TRBD1. The TCR comes from a woman aged 18-29 years with Graves' hyperthyroidism. The sample was blood. The CDR3 protein is CASSLNDRGGYGYTF. The CDR3 region has the DNA TGTGCCAGCAGCTTAAATGACAGGGGCGGCTATGGCTACACCTTC.